The 13 T cell receptor beta chains reported below all come from one sample, sequenced in a study of blood T cell repertoires in COVID-19. The protocol was immunoSEQ multiplex PCR, while the TCRdb copy is restricted to in-frame clones and leaves out a portion. Seen here are approximately 180,000 clones, around 81% observed once, and the top ten hold around 12%. The sample comprised peripheral blood. The receptors shown here come from a woman of 80 years or more with COVID-19, enrolled during active disease.

This sequence joins TRBV11-3 and TRBJ1-1; D ambiguous. Trimming stripped 5 bases from V and 5 bases from J, with 6 bases between. In germline, CDR1 is SGHNT, CDR2 YENEEA. The CDR3 runs to 11 residues. CDR3 amino acids: CASSLGTEAFF. The CDR3 coding sequence is TGTGCCAGCAGCCTCGGGACTGAAGCTTTCTTT. The variable domain in full, completed from reference TRBV11-3 and TRBJ1-1, reads EAGVVQSPRYKIIEKKQPVAFWCNPISGHNTLYWYLQNLGQGPELLIRYENEEAVDDSQLPKDRFSAERLKGVDSTLKIQPAELGDSAVYLCASSLGTEAFFGQGTRLTVV.

V usage is TRBV29-1 and J usage is TRBJ1-2, with a possible D match to TRBD1 (5 bases). Germline CDR1 reads SQVTM; CDR2 reads ANQGSEA. The CDR3 is 16 residues long. V was cut by 4 bases and J by 1 base, with 19 bases left in between. CDR3 amino acids: CSVVSGPDTSNYGYTF. The CDR3 DNA follows: TGCAGCGTTGTATCGGGCCCGGACACAAGTAACTATGGCTACACCTTC.

The rearrangement joins TRBV5-4 to TRBJ1-2, with TRBD1 matching over 7 bases. The CDR3 totals 13 residues. CDR1 is SGHNT, CDR2 YYREEE, per germline (reference sequence). With 4 bases clipped from V and 4 bases from J, the junction kept 4 bases outside the gene matches. The CDR3 bases are TGTGCCAGCAGCGCCACAGGGGTCTATGGCTACACCTTC. Its protein product is CASSATGVYGYTF.

This clone was picked up a small number of times. The chain joins TRBV2 to TRBJ2-7, with a weak D call TRBD2 (6 bases). Germline lookup yields CDR1 SNHLY and CDR2 FYNNEI. The CDR3 is 11 residues long. Trimming left V 6 bases short and J 6 bases short, with 9 bases between. The CDR3 loop reads CASRLASEQYF. As DNA, the CDR3 is TGTGCCAGCAGACTAGCTAGCGAGCAGTACTTC.

This chain uses TRBV2 with TRBJ1-3; D possibly corresponds to TRBD1 (5 bases). Germline CDR1 is SNHLY and CDR2 is FYNNEI. The CDR3 is 15 amino acids. Trimming shortened V by 4 bases and J by 0 bases, and 10 bases separated the two germline ends. CDR3 sequence (DNA): TGTGCCAGCAGTGGGGGACTGCTCTCTGGAAACACCATATATTTT. Translation: CASSGGLLSGNTIYF.

The gene calls are TRBV28 and TRBJ2-3; 11 bases line up with TRBD2. The trim removed 6 bases at V and 0 bases at J, leaving 8 bases unmatched. Germline CDR1 reads MDHEN; CDR2 reads SYDVKM. The CDR3 consists of 17 residues. The CDR3 loop is CASSTGTSGFSTDTQYF. In nucleotides, the CDR3 is TGTGCCAGCAGCACCGGGACTAGCGGTTTTAGCACAGATACGCAGTATTTT.

The V and J genes are TRBV2 and TRBJ2-3, with 8 nucleotides matching TRBD2. The ends lost 3 bases at V and 3 bases at J; junction bases unmatched: 2. Germline-derived CDR1 and CDR2 are SNHLY and FYNNEI. This CDR3 region has 14 residues. The chain's CDR3 is CASSDSSGTDTQYF. Here the CDR3 DNA reads TGTGCCAGCAGTGATTCTAGCGGGACAGATACGCAGTATTTT.

This clone was observed a few times. The chain couples TRBV10-2 to TRBJ2-3; D perhaps matches TRBD1 (8 bases). The ends were cut back, 8 bases at V and 5 bases at J, with 20 bases in the middle. CDR1 is WSHSY, CDR2 SAAADI, per germline. The CDR3 extends over 15 amino acids. DNA of the CDR3: TGCGCCAGCGCCAGGGCAGGGGGCGGGAGAGATACGCAGTATTTT. Translation: CASARAGGGRDTQYF.

The chain joins TRBV3-1 (or the pseudogene TRBV3-2) to TRBJ2-7; 7 bases are shared with TRBD2. V shed 6 bases, J shed 1 base, and the junction held 15 bases outside the gene matches. The germline V gene encodes CDR1 LGHDT and CDR2 YNNKEL (reference sequence). The CDR3 spans 17 residues. The CDR3 DNA sequence: TGTGCCAGCAGTCTACTGATCCTAGCGGTGATATCCTACGAGCAGTACTTC. It encodes CASSLLILAVISYEQYF.

The CDR3 DNA reads as TGTGCCAGCTCAACCGACAGGGGTGAAAAACTGTTTTTT. This codes for CASSTDRGEKLFF. The chain uses TRBV18 and TRBJ1-4, with 8 bases aligning to TRBD1. Trimming cost V 5 bases and J 7 bases; bases outside gene matches: 3. The V gene's germline CDR1 is KGHSH and CDR2 LQKENI. The CDR3 extends over 13 amino acids.

Concerning this clone: One end of the junction is discordant with germline, which a read error may explain. The V and J genes are TRBV29-1 and TRBJ2-2; D is perhaps TRBD2 (7 bases). The CDR3 extends over 14 amino acids. CDR1 is SQVTM and CDR2 is ANQGSEA in the germline V gene. The CDR3 is CSVEGGVNTGELFF. The CDR3 DNA sequence: TGCAGCGTGGAAGGGGGGGTTAACACCGGGGAGCTGTTTTTT.

The gene calls are TRBV6-1 and TRBJ1-1; D is unresolved. The CDR3 consists of 15 residues. V was cut by 2 bases and J by 11 bases, with 21 bases left in between. Germline V gene data show CDR1 as MNHNS and CDR2 as SASEGT. CDR3 in DNA: TGTGCCAGCAGTGAACAAGTCGCGGTCCCGAAAGAGGCTTTCTTT. Translation gives CASSEQVAVPKEAFF.

Comments on this clone: The same CDR3 can be traced to other DNA sequences in this sample. The V gene is TRBV5-1, the J gene TRBJ1-2, with 10 bases aligning to TRBD1. CDR1 is SGHRS and CDR2 is YFSETQ in the germline V gene. CDR3 length equals 14 residues. Trimming removed 0 bases from V and 7 bases from J; junction bases left unmatched: 3. Here the CDR3 DNA reads TGCGCCAGCAGCTTGGGACAGGGGGCCGGTGGCTACACCTTC. Its translation is CASSLGQGAGGYTF.